This section outlines one T cell receptor beta chain sequence together with its context. The record originates from a study of shared clonotypes between healthy human individuals. Study overall: Two female and a few male donors aged 18 to 49 were enrolled.

CDR3 size: 16 residues. Germline CDR1 reads SGHAT; CDR2 reads FQNNGV. V was clipped by 3 bases and J by 6 bases; unmatched bases: 11. CD45RO-negative, CCR7-positively selected cells formed the naive CD8 fraction, excluding terminally differentiated effector memory CD45RA+ cells. Data came from immunoSEQ multiplex PCR; TCRdb stores just in-frame clones and leaves some out. Of around 2,100,000 clones listed, roughly 95% are singletons. This TCR came from a man between 18 and 35 years old in good health. The chain uses TRBV11-2 and TRBJ2-3; 8 nucleotides match TRBD2. What was sequenced was naive CD8+ T cells sorted from blood. CDR3 in DNA: TGTGCCAGCAGCTTGCCGAGCGGGGGCCCCCGGGATACGCAGTATTTT. Amino acids: CASSLPSGGPRDTQYF.